The TCR beta chain described here comes from a study of blood T cell repertoires in COVID-19 (dated by TCRdb to 2020 to 2021). Describing the broader study: Collaborator samples came from the United States, Italy and Spain and covered acute and convalescent phases of COVID-19. The material from the prospective study consisted of cDNA or gDNA derived from T cells, B-cell-depleted T cells, or PBMCs. Samples were obtained from the ongoing ImmuneRACE study (first 160 participants) and from about 1,300 subjects provided by 6 global collaborators. Where available, HLA class I and class II types were taken from metadata supplied by the sample provider and were not determined by assay-based typing. The repertoires were released in a freely available public database meant as a resource for research on the immune response to SARS-CoV-2. The dataset comprised deeply sampled blood TCRbeta repertoires from subjects exposed to, actively infected with, or recovered from COVID-19. Nearly every sample came with metadata listing a de-identified subject ID, COVID-19 status, age in years and sex.

Participants in the prospective study were aged about 18 to 100 years, lived in 24 United States geographic areas, and enrolled through a virtual design. Cohort assignment in the prospective study relied on participant-reported clinical history from a screening survey and a study questionnaire. Exposed participants had been in contact, within 2 weeks of entering the study, with a person who had a PCR-confirmed or clinician-diagnosed case of COVID-19. Mobile phlebotomists in the prospective study collected whole blood, serum and a nasopharyngeal or oropharyngeal swab from every participant. Participants in the prospective study had the option to provide additional blood draws and questionnaires over a roughly two-month period. Before DNA extraction, blood samples from the prospective study were shipped at room temperature or frozen. Points on this clone: The antigen it recognizes is unknown. Per-base quality was not reported, and no clone a single base away is much larger than it.

TCRbeta CDR3 regions were amplified from genomic DNA by means of the immunoSEQ Assay, a bias-controlled multiplex PCR. Concerning the study's data processing: Nucleated cell counts per sample were estimated from amplification of reference gene primers within the assay. Sequence reads were collapsed and filtered to measure the absolute abundance of every unique TCRbeta CDR3 rearrangement. Productive Simpson clonality was computed per sample as the square root of Simpson's diversity index over productive rearrangements. Not all clones reach the TCRdb copy of this immuneACCESS table, which keeps in-frame sequences only. Checked studies attribute under half of the gap to unresolved V genes and leave the rest unexplained. D and trimming come from the DNA, and the V and J calls and clone size come from that table. The sample records 200,000 to 250,000 clones, roughly 90% of which are singletons. Roughly 16% of the sample is taken by the ten largest.

CDR1 and CDR2 are read off the germline V gene (reference sequence) as SEHNR and FQNEAQ. Deletion took 7 bases off V and 5 bases off J, with a span of 24 bases between the germline ends. The CDR3 runs 16 amino acids, cysteine and phenylalanine included. Only CDR3 DNA remains: 48 bases, in frame from the first base. Study-wide conclusions, independent of this receptor: Clinical and demographic metadata were provided uncurated, with the amount varying by source and participant.

What was sequenced was PBMCs or T cells enriched from blood (not recorded which). Recombination connected TRBV7-9 to TRBJ2-7; TRBD1 might be the D gene, on 6 matching bases. The clonotype was recovered from a man younger than 40 who had been exposed to COVID-19. The CDR3 region has the sequence CASTSPARTAHHEQYF. Here is the DNA: TGTGCCAGCACATCCCCCGCAAGGACAGCTCACCACGAGCAGTACTTC.